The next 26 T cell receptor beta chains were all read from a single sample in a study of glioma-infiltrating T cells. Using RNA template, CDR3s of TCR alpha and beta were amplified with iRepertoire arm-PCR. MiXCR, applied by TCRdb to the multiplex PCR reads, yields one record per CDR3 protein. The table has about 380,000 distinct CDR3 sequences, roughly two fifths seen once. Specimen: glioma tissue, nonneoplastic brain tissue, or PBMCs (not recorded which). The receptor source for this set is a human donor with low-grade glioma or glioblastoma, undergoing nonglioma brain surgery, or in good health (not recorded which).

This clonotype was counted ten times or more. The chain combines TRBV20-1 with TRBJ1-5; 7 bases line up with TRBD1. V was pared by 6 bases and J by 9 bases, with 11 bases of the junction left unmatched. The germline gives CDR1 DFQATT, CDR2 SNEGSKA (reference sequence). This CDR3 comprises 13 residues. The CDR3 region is CSAQGQAGVPQHF. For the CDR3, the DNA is TGCAGTGCCCAAGGACAGGCCGGGGTGCCCCAGCATTTT.

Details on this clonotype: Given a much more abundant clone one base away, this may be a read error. The CDR3 nucleotides are TGTGCCACCAGCAGGAGCTCTGAAAACACCATATATTTT. It codes for CATSRSSENTIYF. The genes are TRBV15 and TRBJ1-3; D unresolved. The CDR3 totals 13 residues. Germline CDR1 and CDR2: LNHNV and YYDKDF (reference sequence).

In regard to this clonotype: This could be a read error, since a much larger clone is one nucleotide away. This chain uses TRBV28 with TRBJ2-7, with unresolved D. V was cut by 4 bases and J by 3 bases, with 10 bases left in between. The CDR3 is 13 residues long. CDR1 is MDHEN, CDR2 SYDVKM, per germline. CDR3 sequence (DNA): TGTGCCAGCAGTTATACCACTGGCTACGAGCAGTACTTC. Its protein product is CASSYTTGYEQYF.

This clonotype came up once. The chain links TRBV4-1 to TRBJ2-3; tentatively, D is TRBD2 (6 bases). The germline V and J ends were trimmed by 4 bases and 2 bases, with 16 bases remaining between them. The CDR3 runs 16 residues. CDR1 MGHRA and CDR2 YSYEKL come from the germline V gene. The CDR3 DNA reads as TGCGCCAGCAGCCCCCGAGCGGGCGCTAACACAGATACGCAGTATTTT. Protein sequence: CASSPRAGANTDTQYF.

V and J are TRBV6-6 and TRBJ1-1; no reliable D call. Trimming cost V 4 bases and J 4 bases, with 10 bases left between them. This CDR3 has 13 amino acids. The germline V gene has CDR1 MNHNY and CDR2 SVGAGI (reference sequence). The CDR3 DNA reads TGTGCCAGCAGTTTTTCACAGAGCACTGAAGCTTTCTTT. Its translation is CASSFSQSTEAFF.

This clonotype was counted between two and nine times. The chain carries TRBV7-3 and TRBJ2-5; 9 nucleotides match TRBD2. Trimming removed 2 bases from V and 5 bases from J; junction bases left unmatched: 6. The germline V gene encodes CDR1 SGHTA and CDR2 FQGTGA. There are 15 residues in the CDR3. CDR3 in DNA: TGTGCCAGCAGCTTACTGGGACTAGCTCGGGAGACCCAGTACTTC. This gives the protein CASSLLGLARETQYF.

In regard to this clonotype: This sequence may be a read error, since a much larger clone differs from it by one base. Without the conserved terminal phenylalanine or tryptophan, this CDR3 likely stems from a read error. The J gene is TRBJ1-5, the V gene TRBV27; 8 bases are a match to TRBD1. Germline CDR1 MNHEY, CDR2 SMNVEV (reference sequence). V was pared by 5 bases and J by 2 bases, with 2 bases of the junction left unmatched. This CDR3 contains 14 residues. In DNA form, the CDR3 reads TGTGCCAGCAGTCCACAGGGGGGCAATCAGCCCCAGCATTCT. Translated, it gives CASSPQGGNQPQHS.

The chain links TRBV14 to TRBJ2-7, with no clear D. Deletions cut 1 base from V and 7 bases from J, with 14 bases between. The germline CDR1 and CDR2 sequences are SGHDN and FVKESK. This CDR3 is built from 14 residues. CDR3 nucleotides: TGTGCCAGCAGCCAAGGACACCCAATAGGGGAGCAGTACTTC. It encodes CASSQGHPIGEQYF. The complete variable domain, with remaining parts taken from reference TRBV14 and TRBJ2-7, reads EAGVTQFPSHSVIEKGQTVTLRCDPISGHDNLYWYRRVMGKEIKFLLHFVKESKQDESGMPNNRFLAERTGGTYSTLKVQPAELEDSGVYFCASSQGHPIGEQYFGPGTRLTVT.

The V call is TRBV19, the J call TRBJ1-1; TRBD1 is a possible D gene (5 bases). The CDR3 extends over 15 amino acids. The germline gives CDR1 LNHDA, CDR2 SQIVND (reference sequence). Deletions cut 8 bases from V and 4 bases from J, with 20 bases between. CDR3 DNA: TGTGCCAGTTCGGCCTTTGGGGGTGGGACCACTGAAGCTTTCTTT. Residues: CASSAFGGGTTEAFF.

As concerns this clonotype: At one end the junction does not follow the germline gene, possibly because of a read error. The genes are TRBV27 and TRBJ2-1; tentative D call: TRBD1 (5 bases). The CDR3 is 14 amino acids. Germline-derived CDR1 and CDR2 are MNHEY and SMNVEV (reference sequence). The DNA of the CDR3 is TGTGCCAGCAGTCAGGGCTCGGGCTACAATAAGCAGTTCTTC. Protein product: CASSQGSGYNKQFF.

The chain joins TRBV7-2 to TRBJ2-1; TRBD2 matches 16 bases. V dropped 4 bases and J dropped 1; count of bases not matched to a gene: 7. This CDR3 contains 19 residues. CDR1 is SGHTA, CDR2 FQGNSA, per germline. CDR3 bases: TGTGCCAGCAGCTCCCGGGGACTAGCGGGAGGGTGGTCCTACAATGAGCAGTTCTTC. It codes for CASSSRGLAGGWSYNEQFF. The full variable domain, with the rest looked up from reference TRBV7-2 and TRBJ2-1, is GAGVSQSPSNKVTEKGKDVELRCDPISGHTALYWYRQSLGQGLEFLIYFQGNSAPDKSGLPSDRFSAERTGGSVSTLTIQRTQQEDSAVYLCASSSRGLAGGWSYNEQFFGPGTRLTVL.

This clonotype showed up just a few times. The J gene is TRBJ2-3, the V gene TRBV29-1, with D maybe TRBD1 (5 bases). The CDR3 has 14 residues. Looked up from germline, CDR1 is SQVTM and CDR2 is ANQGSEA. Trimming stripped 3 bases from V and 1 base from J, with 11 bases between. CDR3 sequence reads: CSVDGARGTDTQYF. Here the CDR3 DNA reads TGCAGCGTTGATGGGGCAAGGGGCACAGATACGCAGTATTTT.

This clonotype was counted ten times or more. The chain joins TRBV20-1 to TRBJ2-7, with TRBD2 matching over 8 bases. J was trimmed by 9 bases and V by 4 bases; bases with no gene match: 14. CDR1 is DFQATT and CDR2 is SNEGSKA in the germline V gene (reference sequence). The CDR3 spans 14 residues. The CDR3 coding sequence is TGCAGTGCTACGCGCGACGGACTAGCAGTTGGGCAGTACTTC. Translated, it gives CSATRDGLAVGQYF.

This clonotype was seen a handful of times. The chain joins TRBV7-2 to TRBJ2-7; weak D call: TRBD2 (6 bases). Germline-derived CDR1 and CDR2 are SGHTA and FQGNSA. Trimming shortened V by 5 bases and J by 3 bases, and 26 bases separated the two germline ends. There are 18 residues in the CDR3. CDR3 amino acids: CASSQRGGYGDFVYEQYF. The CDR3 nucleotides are TGTGCCAGCAGCCAACGTGGCGGCTACGGGGACTTTGTCTACGAGCAGTACTTC.

The CDR3 nucleotides are TGTGCCAGCAGCGTTTCAGGGAGCTCCTACGAGCAGTACTTC. Its translation is CASSVSGSSYEQYF. The chain has TRBV6-1 and TRBJ2-7; D may be TRBD1 or TRBD2 (5 bases each). With 6 bases removed from V and 0 bases from J, the gap between germline ends came to 12 bases. The CDR3 sequence is 14 residues long. Germline V gene sequence: CDR1 MNHNS, CDR2 SASEGT.

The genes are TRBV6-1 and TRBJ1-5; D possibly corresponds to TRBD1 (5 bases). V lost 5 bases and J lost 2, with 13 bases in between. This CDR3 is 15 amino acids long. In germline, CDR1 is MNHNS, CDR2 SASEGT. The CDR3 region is CASSSTVNGNQPQHF. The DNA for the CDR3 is TGTGCCAGCAGTTCGACAGTAAACGGCAATCAGCCCCAGCATTTT.

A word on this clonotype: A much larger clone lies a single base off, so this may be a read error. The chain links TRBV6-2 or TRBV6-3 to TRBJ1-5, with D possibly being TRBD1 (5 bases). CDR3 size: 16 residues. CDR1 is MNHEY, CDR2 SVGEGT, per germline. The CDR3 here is CASSLGIQGSNQPRHF. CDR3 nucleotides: TGTGCCAGCAGTTTAGGTATTCAGGGAAGCAATCAGCCCCGGCATTTT.

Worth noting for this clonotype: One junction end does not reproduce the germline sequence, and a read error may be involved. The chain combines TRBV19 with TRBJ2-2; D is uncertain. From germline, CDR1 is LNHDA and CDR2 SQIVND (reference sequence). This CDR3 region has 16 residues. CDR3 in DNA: TGTGCCAGTACCCCAACGAGGCAACTGAACACCGGGCAGCTGTTTTTT. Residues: CASTPTRQLNTGQLFF.

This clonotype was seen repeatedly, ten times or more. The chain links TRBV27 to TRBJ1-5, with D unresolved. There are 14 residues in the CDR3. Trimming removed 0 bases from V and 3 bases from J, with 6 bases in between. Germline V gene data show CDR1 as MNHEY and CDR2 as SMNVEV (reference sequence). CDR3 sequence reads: CASSLSQYNQPQHF. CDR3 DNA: TGTGCCAGCAGTTTATCCCAGTACAATCAGCCCCAGCATTTT.

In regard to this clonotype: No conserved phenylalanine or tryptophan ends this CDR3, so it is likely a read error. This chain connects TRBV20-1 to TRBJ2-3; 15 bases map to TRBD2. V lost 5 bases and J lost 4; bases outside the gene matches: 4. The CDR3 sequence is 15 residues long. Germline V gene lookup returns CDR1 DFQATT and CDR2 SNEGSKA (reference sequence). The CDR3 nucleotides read TGCAGTGCTCCAGGACTAGCGGGAGGGTCAGATACGCAGTATTCT. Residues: CSAPGLAGGSDTQYS.

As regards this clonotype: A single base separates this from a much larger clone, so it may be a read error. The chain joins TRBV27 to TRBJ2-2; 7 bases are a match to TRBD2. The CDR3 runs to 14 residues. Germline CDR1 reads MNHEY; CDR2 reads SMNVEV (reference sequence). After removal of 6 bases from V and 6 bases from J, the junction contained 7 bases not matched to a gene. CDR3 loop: CASSRGLPSGELFF. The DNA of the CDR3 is TGTGCCAGCAGCCGGGGACTACCCTCCGGGGAGCTGTTTTTT.

The CDR3 DNA is TGTGCCAGCAGCTCAGAGGGGATGGCATTTTCTAACTATGGCTACACCTTC. Its protein product is CASSSEGMAFSNYGYTF. The chain links TRBV7-2 to TRBJ1-2; D might be TRBD1 (5 bases). Trimming shortened V by 4 bases and J by 0 bases, and 18 bases separated the two germline ends. The CDR3 runs to 17 residues. Germline V gives CDR1 SGHTA, CDR2 FQGNSA. Looking up the rest from reference TRBV7-2 and TRBJ1-2 gives the full variable domain: GAGVSQSPSNKVTEKGKDVELRCDPISGHTALYWYRQSLGQGLEFLIYFQGNSAPDKSGLPSDRFSAERTGGSVSTLTIQRTQQEDSAVYLCASSSEGMAFSNYGYTFGSGTRLTVV.

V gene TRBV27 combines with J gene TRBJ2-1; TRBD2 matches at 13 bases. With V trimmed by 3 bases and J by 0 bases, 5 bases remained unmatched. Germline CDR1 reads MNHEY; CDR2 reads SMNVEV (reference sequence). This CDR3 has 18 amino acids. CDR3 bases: TGTGCCAGCAGTTTCTCGGGACTAGCGGGAAGCTCCTACAATGAGCAGTTCTTC. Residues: CASSFSGLAGSSYNEQFF.

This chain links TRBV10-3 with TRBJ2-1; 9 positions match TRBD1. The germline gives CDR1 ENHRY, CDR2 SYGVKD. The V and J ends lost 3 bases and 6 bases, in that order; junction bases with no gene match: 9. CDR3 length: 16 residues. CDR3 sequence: CAISEPYGQGFNEQFF. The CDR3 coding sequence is TGTGCCATCAGTGAACCCTACGGACAGGGGTTCAATGAGCAGTTCTTC.

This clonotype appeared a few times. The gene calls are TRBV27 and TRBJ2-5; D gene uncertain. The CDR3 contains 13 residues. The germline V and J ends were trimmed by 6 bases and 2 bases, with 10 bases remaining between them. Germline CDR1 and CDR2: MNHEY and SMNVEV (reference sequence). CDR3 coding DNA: TGTGCCAGCAGCTTACTTTGGCAAGAGACCCAGTACTTC. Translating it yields CASSLLWQETQYF.

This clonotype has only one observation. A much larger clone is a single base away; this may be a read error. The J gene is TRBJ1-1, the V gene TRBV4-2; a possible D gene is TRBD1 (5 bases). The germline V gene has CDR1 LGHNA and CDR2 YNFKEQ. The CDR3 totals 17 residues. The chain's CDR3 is CASSREIFGGGTTKAFF. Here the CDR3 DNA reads TGTGCCAGCAGCCGAGAAATATTCGGTGGGGGAACCACTAAAGCTTTCTTT.